This T cell receptor beta chain is from a study of spatial heterogeneity in lung cancer (dated 2019 in TCRdb). Describing the broader study: Samples were obtained from fewer than 80 patients with early-stage, untreated non-small cell lung cancer from the lung TRACERx cohort. Follow-up PBMC samples were sequenced whenever available, and the median time to follow-up was roughly 22 months after resection. Beta-chain transcripts were consistently detected in greater numbers than alpha-chain transcripts, which likely reflects a higher abundance of beta-chain transcripts. In the raw uncorrected reads, each unique combination of TCR and UMI appeared more than ten times on average. In non-small cell lung cancer, the study quantitatively compared TCR alpha and beta repertoires across several tumor regions, matched nontumor lung, and blood. The study linked features of the TCR repertoire to counts of nonsynonymous mutations, which were determined by whole-exome sequencing of tumor tissue. Both alpha and beta chains were TCR-sequenced in samples taken at surgery, namely 220 tumor regions, more than 62 matched nontumor lung samples and some 53 PBMC samples.

The time point label, as the study defines it: blood at routine non-recurrence follow-up after resection. Without any cell sorting, TCR sequencing was performed on whole RNA extracted either from tumor and nontumor lung tissue or from cryopreserved PBMC samples. Only patients with enough RNA available from two or more tumor regions were chosen for TCR sequencing. Study-wide conclusions, independent of this receptor: Confirming at a functional level the hypothesis that regional TCRs recognize regional mutations was considered to require additional single-cell paired TCR alpha and beta sequencing. Ubiquitous expanded tumor TCRs were found in blood more often at tumor resection than at routine follow-up. Only 15 or so patients were included in the comparisons of baseline and follow-up blood repertoires.

A note on this clonotype: It has no known antigen specificity. No base qualities exist here, and no much larger clone lies one base off it.

Receptor amplification or capture employed 5' RACE. The reads were generated on a NextSeq 500. In the TCR library protocol, a unique molecular identifier was attached to each TCR cDNA molecule so that PCR and sequencing errors could be corrected. The original methods were these. TCR identification, UMI-based error correction and CDR3 extraction were all carried out with Decombinator tools. Expanded TCRs were defined as those above a frequency of 2 per 1,000, corresponding to the top 1% of the tumor frequency distribution. Rényi diversity was computed with the R vegan package after subsampling each repertoire 100 times to 5,000 TCRs. To build CDR3 similarity networks, amino acid triplet string-kernel similarity was used, and CDR3s were connected when their pairwise similarity was above 0.82. The public reads were reanalyzed by TCRdb: fastp trimming at Q25, MiXCR alignment, in-frame beta chains only. Merged by CDR3 protein, the rows form single entries marked with the most common genes and DNA. It is TCRdb's table, rather than the study itself, that gives the V and J calls and clone size. The sample table shows some 120,000 distinct CDR3 sequences, and 9% to 15% are seen once. The ten largest account for 16% of the sample.

There are 16 amino acids in the CDR3, from cysteine to phenylalanine inclusive. Only CDR3 DNA is held: 48 bases, read in frame from base 1. The germline V gene gives CDR1 as SGHRS and CDR2 as YFSETQ. V loses 2 bases of germline sequence and J loses 0 bases, and the interval between the two ends is 13 bases. This specimen was PBMCs, taken at follow-up. The chain is assembled from TRBV5-1 and TRBJ2-3; the D gene cannot be resolved reliably. The receptor was derived from a male donor with early-stage non-small cell lung cancer. The DNA is as follows: TGCGCCAGCAGCTTTGGCCTCCTGCCCAGCACAGATACGCAGTATTTT. Translated, this is CASSFGLLPSTDTQYF. The reference TRBV5-1 and TRBJ2-3 proteins fill in what lies around the CDR3, so the full variable domain reads KAGVTQTPRYLIKTRGQQVTLSCSPISGHRSVSWYQQTPGQGLQFLFEYFSETQRNKGNFPGRFSGRQFSNSRSEMNVSTLELGDSALYLCASSFGLLPSTDTQYFGPGTRLTVL.